The clone carrying this TCR beta chain was seen a handful of times. Its cognate antigen is unknown. The investigators amplified TCR beta CDR3 regions from RNA transcripts. First-round RT-PCR of the TCR CDR3 relied on the HTBI primer set. TCRdb re-called the multiplex PCR reads with MiXCR, one entry per CDR3 protein. This table holds 360,000 or so distinct CDR3 sequences, roughly 15% found once. There are 17 residues in the CDR3. V lost 1 base to trimming and J lost 8 bases; unmatched junction nucleotides: 10. The germline CDR1 and CDR2 sequences are SGHTA and FQGTGA. This sample is drawn from a study of T cells in Graves' hyperthyroidism and ophthalmopathy. About the study: Peripheral blood specimens were obtained at initial diagnosis, prior to any treatment.

Findings and caveats of the study: A 13 V-J model separated ophthalmopathy from stable hyperthyroidism. Also found in blood were most expanded thyroid clonotypes above 0.001.

The gene calls are TRBV7-3 and TRBJ2-1; TRBD2 matches 11 bases. The receptor was derived from a woman aged 60-75 years with Graves' ophthalmopathy. The sequenced material came from blood. CDR3 DNA: TGTGCCAGCAGCTTAATACCGGGACTAGCGGTGGGGGATGAGCAGTTCTTC. Protein sequence: CASSLIPGLAVGDEQFF.